This TCR beta chain was identified during a study of CD8 T cells in ankylosing spondylitis. Study-wide results and limits: The clones that were linked to disease were reported to be significantly enriched in matched synovial fluid samples from ankylosing spondylitis patients. Some of the motif variants had earlier been found in reactive arthritis patients' fluid and blood. A TCR beta motif of eight or nine highly homologous variants seemed to mark ankylosing spondylitis blood.

This clonotype was detected only a few times. Its antigen remains unknown. The CDR3 runs 14 residues. V was trimmed by 3 bases and J by 5 bases, leaving 15 bases between them. Per germline, CDR1 DFQATT and CDR2 SNEGSKA (reference sequence). Library preparation for TCR beta used quantitative 5'-RACE with molecular barcodes. MiXCR was run by TCRdb on the 5' RACE reads, yielding one entry per CDR3 protein. The sample has fewer than 650,000 distinct CDR3 sequences, approximately 11% seen once. This TCR came from a male donor with ankylosing spondylitis. The gene calls are TRBV20-1 and TRBJ2-3, with D uncertain. Sequenced input: blood, either unsorted or a sorted T cell fraction (not recorded which). CDR3 nucleotide sequence: TGCAGTGCTAGGAGTATCTTGGGTGTAGATACGCAGTATTTT. It encodes CSARSILGVDTQYF.